This TCR beta chain was observed in a study of blood T cell repertoires in COVID-19. For the study at large: Sites across the United States, Italy and Spain contributed samples from acute and convalescent COVID-19. PBMCs, B-cell-depleted T cells, or T cells were the source of the cDNA or gDNA that made up the material.

As originally analysed: Estimation of nucleated cell counts relied on the amplification of reference gene primers. Sequencing used immunoSEQ multiplex PCR; TCRdb keeps in-frame clones, though not all of them. The V and J calls and clone size were taken over from that table, and D and trimming were inferred from the DNA. The sample contains 150,000 to 200,000 clones, approximately 86% of which appear only once. Germline CDR1 reads KGHSH; CDR2 reads LQKENI. V lost 4 bases and J lost 11; bases outside the gene matches: 5. CDR3 length: 12 amino acids. The TCR was taken from a woman aged 60-75 years who had recovered from COVID-19. Sequences were obtained from peripheral blood. This chain joins TRBV18 and TRBJ1-1, with 9 bases lining up with TRBD1. CDR3 bases: TGTGCCAGCTCACACGGGACAGGGACGGCTTTCTTT. Its translation is CASSHGTGTAFF.